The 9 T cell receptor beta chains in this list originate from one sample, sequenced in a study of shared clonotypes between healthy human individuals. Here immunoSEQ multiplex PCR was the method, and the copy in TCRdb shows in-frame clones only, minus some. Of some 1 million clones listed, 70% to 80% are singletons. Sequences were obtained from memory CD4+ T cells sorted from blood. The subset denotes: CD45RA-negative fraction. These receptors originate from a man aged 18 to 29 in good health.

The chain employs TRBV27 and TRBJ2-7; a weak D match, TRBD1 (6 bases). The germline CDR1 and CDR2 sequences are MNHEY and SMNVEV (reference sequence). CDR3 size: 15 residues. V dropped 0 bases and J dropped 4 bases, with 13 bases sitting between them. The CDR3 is CASSLSIRGRYEQYF. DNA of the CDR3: TGTGCCAGCAGTTTATCCATCAGGGGAAGGTACGAGCAGTACTTC.

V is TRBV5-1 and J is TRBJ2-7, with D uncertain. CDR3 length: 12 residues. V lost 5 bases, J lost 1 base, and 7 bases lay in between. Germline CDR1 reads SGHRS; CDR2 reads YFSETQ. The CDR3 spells CASRDQSYEQYF. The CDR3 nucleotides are TGCGCCAGCAGGGATCAATCCTACGAGCAGTACTTC.

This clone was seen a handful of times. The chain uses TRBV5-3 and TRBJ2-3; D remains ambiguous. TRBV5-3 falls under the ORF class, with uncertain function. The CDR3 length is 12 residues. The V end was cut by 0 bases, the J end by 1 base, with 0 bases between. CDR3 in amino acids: CARSLGTDTQYF. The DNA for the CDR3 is TGTGCCAGAAGCTTGGGCACAGATACGCAGTATTTT.

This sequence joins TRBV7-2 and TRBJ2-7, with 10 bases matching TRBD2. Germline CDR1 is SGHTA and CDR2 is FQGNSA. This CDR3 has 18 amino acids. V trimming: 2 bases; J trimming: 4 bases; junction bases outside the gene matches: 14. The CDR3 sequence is CASSLLASGRGARYEQYF. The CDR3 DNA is TGTGCCAGCAGCTTATTAGCTAGCGGGAGAGGGGCGAGGTACGAGCAGTACTTC.

CDR3 loop: CASSYRGGRTYEQYF. Here the CDR3 DNA reads TGTGCCAGCAGTTATCGGGGGGGCCGGACCTACGAGCAGTACTTC. The chain has TRBV28 and TRBJ2-7; 8 bases align to TRBD2. Trimming at V came to 4 bases and at J to 2 bases, leaving 7 bases not matched to a gene. This CDR3 is built from 15 residues. Germline V gene data show CDR1 as MDHEN and CDR2 as SYDVKM. The complete variable domain, with remaining parts taken from reference TRBV28 and TRBJ2-7, reads DVKVTQSSRYLVKRTGEKVFLECVQDMDHENMFWYRQDPGLGLRLIYFSYDVKMKEKGDIPEGYSVSREKKERFSLILESASTNQTSMYLCASSYRGGRTYEQYFGPGTRLTVT.

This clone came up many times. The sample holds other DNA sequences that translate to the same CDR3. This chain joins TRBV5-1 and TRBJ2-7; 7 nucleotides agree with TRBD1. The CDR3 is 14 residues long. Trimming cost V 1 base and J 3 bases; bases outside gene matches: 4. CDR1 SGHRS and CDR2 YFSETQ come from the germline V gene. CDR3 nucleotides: TGCGCCAGCAGCTTGTCTTCAGGGGGCTACGAGCAGTACTTC. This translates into CASSLSSGGYEQYF.

The CDR3, as DNA: TGCGCCAGCAGCCCCGGGGTGCGGGGGACCACAGATACGCAGTATTTT. Protein product: CASSPGVRGTTDTQYF. The chain links TRBV5-1 to TRBJ2-3; 7 bases match TRBD2. Germline lookup yields CDR1 SGHRS and CDR2 YFSETQ. The CDR3 extends over 16 amino acids. V trimming: 4 bases; J trimming: 2 bases; junction bases outside the gene matches: 10.

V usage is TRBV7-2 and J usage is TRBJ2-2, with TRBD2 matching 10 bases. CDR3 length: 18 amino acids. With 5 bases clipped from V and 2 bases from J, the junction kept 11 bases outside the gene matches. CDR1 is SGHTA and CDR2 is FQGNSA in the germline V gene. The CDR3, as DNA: TGTGCCAGCAGCCCCTCTAGCGGGAGCCGGGGAAACACCGGGGAGCTGTTTTTT. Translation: CASSPSSGSRGNTGELFF. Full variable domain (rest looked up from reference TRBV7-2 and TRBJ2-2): GAGVSQSPSNKVTEKGKDVELRCDPISGHTALYWYRQSLGQGLEFLIYFQGNSAPDKSGLPSDRFSAERTGGSVSTLTIQRTQQEDSAVYLCASSPSSGSRGNTGELFFGEGSRLTVL.

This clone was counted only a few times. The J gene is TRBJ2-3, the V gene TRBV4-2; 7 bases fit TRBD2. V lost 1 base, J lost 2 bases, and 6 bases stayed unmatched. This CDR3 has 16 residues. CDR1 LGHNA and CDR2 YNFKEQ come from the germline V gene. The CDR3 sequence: CASSQGVSGLTDTQYF. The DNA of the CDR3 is TGTGCCAGCAGCCAAGGGGTTAGCGGGCTCACAGATACGCAGTATTTT.